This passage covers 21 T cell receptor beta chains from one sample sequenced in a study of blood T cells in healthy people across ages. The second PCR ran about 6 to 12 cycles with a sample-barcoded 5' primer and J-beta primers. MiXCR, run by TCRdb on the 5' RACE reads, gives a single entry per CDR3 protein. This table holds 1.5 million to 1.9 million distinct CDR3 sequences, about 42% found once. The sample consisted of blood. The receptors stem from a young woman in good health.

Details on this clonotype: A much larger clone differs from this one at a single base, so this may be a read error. CDR3 nucleotide sequence: TGCGGCGTTGAAGGTGGAGGGCTTGTCTATGGCTACACCTTC. This codes for CGVEGGGLVYGYTF. The chain joins TRBV29-1 to TRBJ1-2; D unresolved. Germline V gene data show CDR1 as SQVTM and CDR2 as ANQGSEA. This CDR3 spans 14 amino acids. Based on the CDR3 plus reference TRBV29-1 and TRBJ1-2, the full variable domain is SAVISQKPSRDICQRGTSLTIQCQVDSQVTMMFWYRQQPGQSLTLIATANQGSEATYESGFVIDKFPISRPNLTFSTLTVSNMSPEDSSIYLCGVEGGGLVYGYTFGSGTRLTVV.

CDR3 bases: TGTGCCAGCAGCCAACAAGCGGGGCCTCAAGAGACCCAGTACTTC. Its protein is CASSQQAGPQETQYF. The V call is TRBV14, the J call TRBJ2-5; TRBD2 matches at 7 bases. The CDR3 runs to 15 residues. Germline V CDR1 and CDR2: SGHDN, FVKESK. Trimming took 2 bases from V and 2 from J; bases not matched to a gene: 5.

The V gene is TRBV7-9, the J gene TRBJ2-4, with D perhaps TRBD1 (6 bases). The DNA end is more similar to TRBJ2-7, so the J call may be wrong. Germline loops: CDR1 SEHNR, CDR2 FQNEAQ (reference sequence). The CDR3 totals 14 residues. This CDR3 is CASSLTFRGYEQYF. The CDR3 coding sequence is TGTGCCAGCAGCTTAACTTTCAGGGGTTACGAGCAGTACTTC.

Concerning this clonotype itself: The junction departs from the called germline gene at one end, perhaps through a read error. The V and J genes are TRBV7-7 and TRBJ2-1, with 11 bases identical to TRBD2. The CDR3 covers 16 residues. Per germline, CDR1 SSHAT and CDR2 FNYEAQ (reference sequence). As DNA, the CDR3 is TGTGCTAGCAGCAGACTAGCGGGGACCTCCTACAATGAGCAGTTCTTC. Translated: CASSRLAGTSYNEQFF.

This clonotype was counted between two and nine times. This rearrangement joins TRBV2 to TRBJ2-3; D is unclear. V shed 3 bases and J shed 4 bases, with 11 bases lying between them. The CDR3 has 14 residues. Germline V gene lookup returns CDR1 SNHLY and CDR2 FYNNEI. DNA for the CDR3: TGTGCCAGCAGTGAGACCAGTAGTCCAGATACGCAGTATTTT. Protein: CASSETSSPDTQYF.

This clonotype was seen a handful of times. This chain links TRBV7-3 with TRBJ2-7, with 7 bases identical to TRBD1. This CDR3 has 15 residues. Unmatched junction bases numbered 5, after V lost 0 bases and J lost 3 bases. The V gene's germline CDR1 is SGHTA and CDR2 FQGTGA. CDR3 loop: CASSLTGTAVYEQYF. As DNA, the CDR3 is TGTGCCAGCAGCTTAACCGGGACAGCAGTCTACGAGCAGTACTTC.

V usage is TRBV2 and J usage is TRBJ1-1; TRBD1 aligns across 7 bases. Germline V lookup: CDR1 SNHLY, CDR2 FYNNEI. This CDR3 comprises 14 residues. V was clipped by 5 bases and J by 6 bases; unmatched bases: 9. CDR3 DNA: TGTGCCAGCAGTTCGACAGGGAGGGTATCTGAAGCTTTCTTT. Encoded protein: CASSSTGRVSEAFF. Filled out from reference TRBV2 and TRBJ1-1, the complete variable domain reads EPEVTQTPSHQVTQMGQEVILRCVPISNHLYFYWYRQILGQKVEFLVSFYNNEISEKSEIFDDQFSVERPDGSNFTLKIRSTKLEDSAMYFCASSSTGRVSEAFFGQGTRLTVV.

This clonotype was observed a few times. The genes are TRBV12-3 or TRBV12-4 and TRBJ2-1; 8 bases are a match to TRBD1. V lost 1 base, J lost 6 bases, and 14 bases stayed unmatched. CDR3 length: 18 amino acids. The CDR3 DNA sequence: TGTGCCAGCAGTTTAGGGACAGGGTTTGGAACGGGGGCCAATGAGCAGTTCTTC. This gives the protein CASSLGTGFGTGANEQFF.

CDR3 in amino acids: CASSLWSGSGNYNEQFF. In DNA form, the CDR3 reads TGTGCCAGCAGTTTATGGTCCGGAAGCGGGAACTACAATGAGCAGTTCTTC. The rearrangement links TRBV28 to TRBJ2-1, with 7 bases fitting TRBD2. The CDR3 spans 17 residues. CDR1 is MDHEN and CDR2 is SYDVKM in the germline V gene. V was clipped by 0 bases and J by 3 bases; unmatched bases: 8.

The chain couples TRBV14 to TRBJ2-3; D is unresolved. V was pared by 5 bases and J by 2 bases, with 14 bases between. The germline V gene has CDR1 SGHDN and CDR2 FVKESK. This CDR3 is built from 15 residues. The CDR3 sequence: CASSSRKGITDTQYF. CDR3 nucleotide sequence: TGTGCCAGCAGCTCAAGGAAAGGGATCACAGATACGCAGTATTTT.

The DNA for the CDR3 is TGTGCCATCAGTGAAATCGAAGGGTTCGACACTGAAGCTTTCTTT. Its translation is CAISEIEGFDTEAFF. The V gene is TRBV10-3, the J gene TRBJ1-1; D gene unclear. V was shortened by 3 bases and J by 3 bases, with 14 bases between the two germline ends. This CDR3 contains 15 residues. The germline gives CDR1 ENHRY, CDR2 SYGVKD.

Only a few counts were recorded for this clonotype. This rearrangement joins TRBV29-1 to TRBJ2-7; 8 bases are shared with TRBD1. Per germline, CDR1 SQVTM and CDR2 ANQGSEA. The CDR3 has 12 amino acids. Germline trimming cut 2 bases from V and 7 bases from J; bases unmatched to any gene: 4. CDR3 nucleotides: TGCAGCGTTGAACAGGGGGCTCGAGAGCAGTACTTC. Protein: CSVEQGAREQYF.

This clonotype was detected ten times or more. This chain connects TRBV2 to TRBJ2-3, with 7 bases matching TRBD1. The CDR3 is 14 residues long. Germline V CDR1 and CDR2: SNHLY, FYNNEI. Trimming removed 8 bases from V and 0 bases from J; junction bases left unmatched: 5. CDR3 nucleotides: TGTGCCAGCCGACGGGACAGTAGCACAGATACGCAGTATTTT. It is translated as CASRRDSSTDTQYF.

CDR3 amino acids: CSARGASQTQYF. Written as DNA, the CDR3 is TGCAGTGCTAGAGGGGCCTCGCAGACCCAGTACTTC. The chain carries TRBV20-1 and TRBJ2-7; D is uncertain. Gene TRBJ2-5 matches the end of the DNA better, so the J call may be wrong. Per germline, CDR1 DFQATT and CDR2 SNEGSKA (reference sequence). This CDR3 comprises 12 residues.

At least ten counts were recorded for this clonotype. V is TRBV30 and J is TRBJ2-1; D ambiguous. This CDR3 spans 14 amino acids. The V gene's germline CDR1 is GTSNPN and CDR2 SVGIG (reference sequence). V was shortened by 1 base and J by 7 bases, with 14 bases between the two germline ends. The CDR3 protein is CAWSAPIRKNEQFF. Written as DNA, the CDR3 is TGTGCCTGGAGTGCTCCAATACGGAAAAATGAGCAGTTCTTC. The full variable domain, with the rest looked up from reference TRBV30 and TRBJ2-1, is SQTIHQWPATLVQPVGSPLSLECTVEGTSNPNLYWYRQAAGRGLQLLFYSVGIGQISSEVPQNLSASRPQDRQFILSSKKLLLSDSGFYLCAWSAPIRKNEQFFGPGTRLTVL.

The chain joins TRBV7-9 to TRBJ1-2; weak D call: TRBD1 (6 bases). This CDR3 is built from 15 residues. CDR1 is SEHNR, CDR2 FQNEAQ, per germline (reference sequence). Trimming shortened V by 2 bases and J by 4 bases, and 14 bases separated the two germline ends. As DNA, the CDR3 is TGTGCCAGCAGCTTAATGGGGGCAGGGCGCTATGGCTACACCTTC. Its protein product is CASSLMGAGRYGYTF.

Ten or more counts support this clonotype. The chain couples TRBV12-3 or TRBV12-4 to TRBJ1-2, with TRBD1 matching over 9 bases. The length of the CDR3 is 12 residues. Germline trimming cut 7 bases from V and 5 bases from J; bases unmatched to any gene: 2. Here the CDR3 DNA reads TGTGCCAGCACCGGACAGGGGTATGGCTACACCTTC. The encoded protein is CASTGQGYGYTF.

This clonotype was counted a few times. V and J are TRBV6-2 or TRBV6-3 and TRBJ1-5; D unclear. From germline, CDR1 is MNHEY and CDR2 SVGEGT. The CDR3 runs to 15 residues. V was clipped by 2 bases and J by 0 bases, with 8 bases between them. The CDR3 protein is CASSYGGYSNQPQHF. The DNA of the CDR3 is TGTGCCAGCAGTTACGGAGGGTATAGCAATCAGCCCCAGCATTTT.

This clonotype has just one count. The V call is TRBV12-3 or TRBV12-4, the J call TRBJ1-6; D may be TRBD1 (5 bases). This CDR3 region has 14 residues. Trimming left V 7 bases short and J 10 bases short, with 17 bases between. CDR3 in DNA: TGTGCCAGCACCCCCACAGGCGTGGGGTCACCCCTCCACTTT. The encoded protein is CASTPTGVGSPLHF.

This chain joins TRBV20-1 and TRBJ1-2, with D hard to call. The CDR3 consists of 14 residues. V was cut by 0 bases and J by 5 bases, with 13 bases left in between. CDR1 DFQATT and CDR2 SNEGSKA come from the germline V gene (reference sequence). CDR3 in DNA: TGCAGTGCTAGAGAGTCTACCTCCGCGTATGGCTACACCTTC. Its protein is CSARESTSAYGYTF.

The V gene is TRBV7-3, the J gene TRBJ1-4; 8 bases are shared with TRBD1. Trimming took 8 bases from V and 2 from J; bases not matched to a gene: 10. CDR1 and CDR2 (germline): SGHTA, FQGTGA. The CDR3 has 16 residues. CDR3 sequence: CASGQGARSTNEKLFF. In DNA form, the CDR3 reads TGTGCCAGCGGTCAGGGGGCTAGGTCGACTAATGAAAAACTGTTTTTT.